This T cell receptor (beta chain) comes out of a study of T cells in Graves' hyperthyroidism and ophthalmopathy (dated by TCRdb to about 2019). A note on the overall study: Peripheral blood samples were taken at the time of initial diagnosis, prior to any treatment. TCR V-J signatures able to tell the groups apart were searched for in a discovery cohort of 100 or so patients, of whom roughly 42 had Graves' ophthalmopathy and roughly 57 had stable Graves' hyperthyroidism. An independent validation cohort of 18 to 20 hyperthyroidism patients and about 16 patients who later progressed to ophthalmopathy tested prospective prediction of ophthalmopathy. For training and testing, the roughly 93 patients in the discovery cohort were randomly divided in a 7:3 ratio. In more than 5 Graves' hyperthyroidism patients, the study also compared T-cell repertoires from thyroid tissue with T-cell repertoires from blood. After blood sampling, hyperthyroidism patients were treated with methimazole at a starting dose of 30 mg daily, and ophthalmopathy patients were treated with high-dose intravenous methylprednisolone. TCR Vbeta CDR3 sequencing of some 140 peripheral blood samples (43 ophthalmopathy, about 75 hyperthyroidism and roughly 17 progressor patients) is reported in the paper. Overall study outcomes, separate from this receptor: In cross-validation, a model built on a 13 V-J signature told ophthalmopathy apart from stable hyperthyroidism with approximately 90% sensitivity and roughly 82% specificity, and in testing the same model reached 80%/75%. Most expanded thyroid clonotypes (frequency above 0.001) were also detected in blood, suggesting blood repertoires may reflect thyroid immune responses. In validation, the model predicted progression to ophthalmopathy a median of approximately 6.3 months before onset, with approximately 70% sensitivity and roughly 77% specificity. No statistical method was used to fix the sample size in advance, and group allocation was not hidden from the investigators.

A patient counted as having stable Graves' hyperthyroidism if no progression to ophthalmopathy occurred over 18 months of follow-up. Hyperthyroidism patients were aged 18 to 65 years and newly diagnosed, with disease duration of less than 2 months. The study excluded patients with uncontrolled infections, other autoimmune diseases, pregnancy or lactation. Diagnoses were established on the basis of clinical symptoms, serum thyroxine and TRAb, thyroid ultrasound, and orbital computed tomography. Ficoll-Paque density gradient centrifugation was used to isolate PBMCs from approximately 10 ml of fresh peripheral blood. Trizol reagent was used to extract total RNA, and RNA quality was then checked on an Agilent 2100 Bioanalyzer. TCR beta CDR3 regions were amplified from RNA transcripts. A first-round RT-PCR of the TCR CDR3 used the HTBI primer set with the Qiagen OneStep RT-PCR kit. A second multiplex PCR round built the libraries, followed by size selection and purification. Libraries were sequenced paired-end with 100 bp reads on an Illumina HiSeq2000. The source study handled its data this way. Raw data were processed with SOAPnuke, discarding reads with adapters, uncalled bases, mean Phred below 15, or no exact constant-primer or identifier match. High-quality paired reads were merged using COPE v1.2.5, and each unique nucleotide sequence was defined as a clonotype. MiTCR v1.1 was used to align the clonotypes against IMGT TRBV, TRBD and TRBJ reference segments. The analysis was restricted to V-J combinations with a frequency above 0.0001, which together covered 99.2% of the repertoires. A TCS score was defined as the ratio between F50 (clonal expansion) and ExV (chaos), using BLOSUM62-based TCRdist between CDR3 peptides within each V-J. Welch's t-statistics and random forest reduced around 520 V-J features to roughly 13, which were used in a naive Bayes classifier (R e1071). TCRdb ran its own pipeline on the public reads, namely fastp trimming at Q25 and MiXCR clone calling, and kept in-frame beta chains. Identical CDR3 protein sequences are pooled into one entry, listed with their most common genes and DNA. These V and J calls rely on TCRdb rather than the paper's analysis. The sample table contains under 450,000 distinct CDR3 sequences; only one count was recorded for around 16% of them. The top ten clones comprise roughly 7.4% of the sample.

This clonotype was counted many times. Its antigen remains unidentified. Per-base qualities were not stored, and no clone one base away is much larger. The sample taken for sequencing was blood. This receptor was identified in a woman aged 18-29 years with Graves' hyperthyroidism.

The encoded CDR3 is CASSLGGGSETQYF. The nucleotides read TGCGCCAGCAGCTTGGGCGGGGGTTCAGAGACCCAGTACTTC. The V gene is TRBV5-1 and the J gene is TRBJ2-5; 7 central nucleotides agree with TRBD2. Looking up the germline V gene yields CDR1 SGHRS and CDR2 YFSETQ. Clipping removes 0 bases from V and 4 bases from J, with 3 as the unmatched junction base count. From the cysteine up to the phenylalanine, the CDR3 has a length of 14 residues. Of all the DNA, just the CDR3 is kept, 42 bases in frame from base 1.